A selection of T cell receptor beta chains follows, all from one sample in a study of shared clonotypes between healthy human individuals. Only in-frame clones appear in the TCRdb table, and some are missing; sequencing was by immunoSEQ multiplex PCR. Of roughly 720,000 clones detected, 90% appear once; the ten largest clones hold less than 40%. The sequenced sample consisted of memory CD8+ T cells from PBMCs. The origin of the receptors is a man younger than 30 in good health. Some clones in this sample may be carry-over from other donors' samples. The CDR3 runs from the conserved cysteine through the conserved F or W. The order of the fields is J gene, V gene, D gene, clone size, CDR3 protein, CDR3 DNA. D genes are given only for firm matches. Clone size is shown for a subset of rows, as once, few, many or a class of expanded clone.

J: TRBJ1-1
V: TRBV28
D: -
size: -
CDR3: CASSLYGAEDLNTEAFF
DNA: TGTGCCAGCAGTTTATACGGGGCGGAGGACCTGAACACTGAAGCTTTCTTT

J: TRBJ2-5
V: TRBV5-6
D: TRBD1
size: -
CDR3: CASSWPTGEETQYF
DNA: TGTGCCAGCAGCTGGCCGACAGGGGAAGAGACCCAGTACTTC

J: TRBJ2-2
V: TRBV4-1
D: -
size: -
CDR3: CASSQRQLGSTGELFF
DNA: TGCGCCAGCAGCCAACGGCAACTAGGGAGCACCGGGGAGCTGTTTTTT

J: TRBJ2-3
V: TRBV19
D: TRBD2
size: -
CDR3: CASSILPASGTNTDTQYF
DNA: TGTGCCAGTAGTATCCTCCCCGCTAGCGGGACGAACACAGATACGCAGTATTTT

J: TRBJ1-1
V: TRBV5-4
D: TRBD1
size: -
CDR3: CASSIPGTGGPNTEAFF
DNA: TGTGCCAGCAGCATCCCCGGGACAGGGGGCCCGAACACTGAAGCTTTCTTT

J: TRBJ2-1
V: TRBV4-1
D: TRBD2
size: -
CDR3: CASSHLLAGALNEQFF
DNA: TGCGCCAGCAGCCATCTACTAGCGGGTGCCCTCAATGAGCAGTTCTTC

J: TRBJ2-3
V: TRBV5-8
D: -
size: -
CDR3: CASSRREQRGSDTQYF
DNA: TGTGCCAGCAGCCGCCGGGAGCAGAGGGGGTCGGATACGCAGTATTTT

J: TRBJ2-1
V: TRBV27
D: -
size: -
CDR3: CASSLLPLLSDEQFF
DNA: TGTGCCAGCAGTTTGTTGCCGCTCTTATCGGATGAGCAGTTCTTC

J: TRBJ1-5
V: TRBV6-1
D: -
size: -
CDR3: CASSDRVGTYSNQPQHF
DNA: TGTGCCAGCAGTGACAGAGTGGGGACTTATAGCAATCAGCCCCAGCATTTT

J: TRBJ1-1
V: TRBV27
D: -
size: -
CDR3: CASSFSGADTEAFF
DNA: TGTGCCAGCAGTTTTTCCGGGGCAGACACTGAAGCTTTCTTT

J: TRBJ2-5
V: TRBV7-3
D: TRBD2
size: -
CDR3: CASSLMREGPSQYF
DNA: TGTGCCAGCAGCTTAATGCGGGAGGGCCCCTCCCAGTACTTC

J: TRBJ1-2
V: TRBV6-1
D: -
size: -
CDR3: CASSETPGGQIYGYTF
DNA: TGTGCCAGCAGTGAAACACCGGGAGGACAGATCTATGGCTACACCTTC

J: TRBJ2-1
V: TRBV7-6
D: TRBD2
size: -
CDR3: CASSLLTGQLPYGTSDNEQFF
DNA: TGTGCCAGCAGCTTACTAACGGGACAGCTCCCTTATGGGACTAGCGACAATGAGCAGTTCTTC

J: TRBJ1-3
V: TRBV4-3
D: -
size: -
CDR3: CASSQENSGALRNTIYF
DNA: TGCGCCAGCAGCCAAGAGAACTCAGGGGCTCTAAGAAACACCATATATTTT

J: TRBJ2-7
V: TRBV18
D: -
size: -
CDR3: CASSPGIFNYEQYF
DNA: TGTGCCAGCTCACCGGGCATTTTTAACTACGAGCAGTACTTC

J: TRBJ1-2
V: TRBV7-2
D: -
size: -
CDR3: CASSLDRVNYGYTF
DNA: TGTGCCAGCAGCTTAGACAGGGTTAACTATGGCTACACCTTC

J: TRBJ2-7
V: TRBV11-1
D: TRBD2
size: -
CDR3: CASSSRLAGELYEQYF
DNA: TGTGCCAGCAGCTCTAGACTAGCGGGAGAGTTGTACGAGCAGTACTTC

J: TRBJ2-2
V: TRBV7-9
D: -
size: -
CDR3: CASSPRAGGRVHAGELFF
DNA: TGTGCCAGCAGCCCCCGGGCCGGTGGGAGAGTTCACGCCGGGGAGCTGTTTTTT

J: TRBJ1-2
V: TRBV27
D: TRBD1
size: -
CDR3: CASRKQGYGYTF
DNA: TGTGCCAGCAGGAAACAGGGGTATGGCTACACCTTC

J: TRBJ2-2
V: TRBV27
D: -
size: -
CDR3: CASFGLPNTGELFF
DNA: TGTGCCAGCTTCGGCTTACCGAACACCGGGGAGCTGTTTTTT

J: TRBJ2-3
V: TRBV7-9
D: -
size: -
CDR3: CASSLGGSRTDTQYF
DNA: TGTGCCAGCAGCTTAGGAGGCAGCCGCACAGATACGCAGTATTTT

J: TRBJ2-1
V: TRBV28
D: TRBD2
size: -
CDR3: CASSFTAGTPNEQFF
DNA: TGTGCCAGCAGTTTCACAGCGGGAACCCCCAATGAGCAGTTCTTC

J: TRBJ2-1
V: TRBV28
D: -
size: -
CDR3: CASTTEQTGADEQFF
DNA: TGTGCCAGCACCACTGAGCAGACAGGTGCGGATGAGCAGTTCTTC

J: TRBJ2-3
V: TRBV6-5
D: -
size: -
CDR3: CASSYGRTDTQYF
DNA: TGTGCCAGCAGTTACGGTCGGACAGATACGCAGTATTTT

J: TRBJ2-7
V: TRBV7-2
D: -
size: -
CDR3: CASSSYHNLRTEQYF
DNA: TGTGCCAGCAGTTCCTATCACAACCTCAGAACCGAGCAGTACTTC

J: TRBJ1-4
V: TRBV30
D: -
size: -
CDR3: CASLRGYNEKLFF
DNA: TGTGCCTCCCTCCGGGGCTATAATGAAAAACTGTTTTTT

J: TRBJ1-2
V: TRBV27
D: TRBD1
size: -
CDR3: CASSQKQGANGYTF
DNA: TGTGCCAGCAGTCAAAAACAGGGGGCGAATGGCTACACCTTC

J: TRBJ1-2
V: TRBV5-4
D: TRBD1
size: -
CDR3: CASSFLVQGNRGYTF
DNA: TGTGCCAGCAGCTTCCTAGTACAGGGGAATAGGGGCTACACCTTC

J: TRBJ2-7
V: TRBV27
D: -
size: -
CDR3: CASSLSGGAGTYEQYF
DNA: TGTGCCAGCAGTTTATCGGGGGGGGCTGGGACCTACGAGCAGTACTTC

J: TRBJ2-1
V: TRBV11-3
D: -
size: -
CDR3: CASSPAGADYNEQFF
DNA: TGTGCCAGCAGCCCGGCAGGGGCGGACTACAATGAGCAGTTCTTC

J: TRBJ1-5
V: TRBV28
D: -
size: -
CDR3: CASSLAGWNNQPQHF
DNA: TGTGCCAGCAGTCTGGCGGGATGGAACAATCAGCCCCAGCATTTT

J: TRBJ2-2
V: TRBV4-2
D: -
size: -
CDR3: CASSQDRRGTGELFF
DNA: TGTGCCAGCAGCCAAGATAGGCGGGGAACCGGGGAGCTGTTTTTT

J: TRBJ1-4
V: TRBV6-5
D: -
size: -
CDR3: CASSGRVMGNEKLFF
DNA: TGTGCCAGCAGTGGCAGGGTGATGGGGAATGAAAAACTGTTTTTT

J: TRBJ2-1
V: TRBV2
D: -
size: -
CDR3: CASSVLVGVMGEQFF
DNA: TGTGCCAGCAGTGTATTGGTCGGCGTGATGGGTGAGCAGTTCTTC

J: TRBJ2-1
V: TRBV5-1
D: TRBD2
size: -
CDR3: CASSFGSGRGNEQFF
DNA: TGCGCCAGCAGCTTTGGTAGCGGGAGAGGGAATGAGCAGTTCTTC

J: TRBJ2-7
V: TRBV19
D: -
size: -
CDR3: CASSMVRDYEQYF
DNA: TGTGCCAGTAGTATGGTCAGGGATTACGAGCAGTACTTC

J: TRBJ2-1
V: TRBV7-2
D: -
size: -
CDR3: CASSFLTSSYNEQFF
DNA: TGTGCCAGCAGCTTTTTGACGAGCTCCTACAATGAGCAGTTCTTC

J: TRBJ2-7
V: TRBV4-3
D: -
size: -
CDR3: CASSQGYGRVALEQYF
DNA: TGCGCCAGCAGCCAAGGGTACGGCAGGGTGGCCCTCGAGCAGTACTTC

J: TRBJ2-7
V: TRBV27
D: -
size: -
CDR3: CASRGGASEQYF
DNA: TGTGCCTCACGGGGAGGAGCTTCCGAGCAGTACTTC

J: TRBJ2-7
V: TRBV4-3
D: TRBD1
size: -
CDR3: CASSQDWRDRGQGEQYF
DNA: TGCGCCAGCAGCCAAGACTGGAGGGACAGGGGGCAAGGCGAGCAGTACTTC

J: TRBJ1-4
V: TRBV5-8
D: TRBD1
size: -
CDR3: CASSSGTVNEKLFF
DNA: TGTGCCAGCAGCTCCGGGACAGTTAATGAAAAACTGTTTTTT

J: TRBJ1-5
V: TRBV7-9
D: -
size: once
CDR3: CASSPQGSNQPQHF
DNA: TGTGCCAGCAGCCCGCAGGGTTCCAATCAGCCCCAGCATTTT

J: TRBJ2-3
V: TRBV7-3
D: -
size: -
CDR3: CASSLNRGTSTDTQYF
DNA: TGTGCCAGCAGCTTGAATAGGGGAACTAGCACAGATACGCAGTATTTT

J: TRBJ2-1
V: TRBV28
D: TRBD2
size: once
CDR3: CASSYGRAGYNEQFF
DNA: TGTGCCAGCAGTTACGGGAGGGCCGGGTACAATGAGCAGTTCTTC

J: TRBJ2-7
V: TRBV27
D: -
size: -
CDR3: CASSPETWGSYEQYF
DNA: TGTGCCAGCAGTCCAGAGACTTGGGGATCCTACGAGCAGTACTTC

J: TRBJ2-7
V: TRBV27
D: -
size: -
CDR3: CASSLGRYSYEQYF
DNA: TGTGCCAGCAGCTTAGGACGGTATTCCTACGAGCAGTACTTC

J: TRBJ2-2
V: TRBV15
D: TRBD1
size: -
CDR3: CATRPGGFGNTGELFF
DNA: TGTGCCACCAGACCAGGGGGCTTCGGGAACACCGGGGAGCTGTTTTTT

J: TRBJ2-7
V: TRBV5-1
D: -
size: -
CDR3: CASSLEPIYEQYF
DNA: TGCGCCAGCAGCTTGGAACCAATCTACGAGCAGTACTTC

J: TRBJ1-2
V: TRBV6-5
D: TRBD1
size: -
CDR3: CANDAGTDYGYTF
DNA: TGTGCCAACGATGCCGGGACAGACTATGGCTACACCTTC

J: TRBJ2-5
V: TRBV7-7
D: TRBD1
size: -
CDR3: CASSLTGQGQETQYF
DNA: TGTGCCAGCAGCCTGACCGGACAGGGCCAAGAGACCCAGTACTTC

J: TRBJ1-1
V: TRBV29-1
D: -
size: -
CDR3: CSAPTGTEAFF
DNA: TGCAGCGCGCCGACCGGGACTGAAGCTTTCTTT

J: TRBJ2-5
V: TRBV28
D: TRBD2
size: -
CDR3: CASSLNFGRGQYF
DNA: TGTGCCAGCAGTTTAAATTTCGGGAGGGGCCAGTACTTC

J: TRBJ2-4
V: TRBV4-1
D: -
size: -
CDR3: CASSPRGVLGGQKNIQYF
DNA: TGCGCCAGCAGCCCCCGGGGAGTGCTTGGGGGGCAGAAAAACATTCAGTACTTC

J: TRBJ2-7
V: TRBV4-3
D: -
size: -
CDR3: CASSQDPLGIYEQYF
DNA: TGCGCCAGCAGCCAAGATCCTTTAGGGATATACGAGCAGTACTTC